The sequence of this T cell receptor beta chain was determined in a study of blood T cell repertoires in COVID-19. Study summary: The samples span acute and convalescent COVID-19 from the United States, Italy and Spain. T cells, B-cell-depleted T cells, or PBMCs supplied cDNA or gDNA.

V was shortened by 2 bases and J by 4 bases, with 14 bases between the two germline ends. This CDR3 region has 15 residues. The germline CDR1 and CDR2 sequences are KGHSY and FQNENV. Original processing notes: Reference gene primer amplification gave estimated nucleated cell counts. Profiled with immunoSEQ multiplex PCR; TCRdb holds only in-frame clones, not every one. V and J calls plus clone size are reproduced from that table; the DNA served to infer D and trimming. The sample lists approximately 240,000 clones, about four fifths seen once, with roughly 4% in the top ten. The sequenced material came from peripheral blood. This clonotype was sampled from a man aged 45 to 65 with acute or convalescent COVID-19. The chain is built from TRBV16 and TRBJ2-5, with D perhaps matching TRBD2 (5 bases). For the CDR3, the DNA is TGTGCCAGCAGCCAAACATCTCCTAGCAGAGAGACCCAGTACTTC. Residues: CASSQTSPSRETQYF.